These 15 T cell receptor beta chains were all obtained from the same sample, sequenced in a study of blood T cell repertoires in COVID-19. The repertoire was sequenced with immunoSEQ multiplex PCR; TCRdb's copy has only in-frame clones and lacks some. The table includes about 88,000 clones, 90% to 95% detected once. Material: peripheral blood. Every receptor here comes from a man aged 60 to 75 with acute or convalescent COVID-19.

This chain links TRBV24-1 with TRBJ2-2; TRBD2 matches at 12 bases. From germline, CDR1 is KGHDR and CDR2 SFDVKD. CDR3 length: 20 residues. The ends lost 2 bases at V and 0 bases at J; junction bases unmatched: 9. CDR3 in amino acids: CATSDSRPRTSGTNTGELFF. CDR3 nucleotides: TGTGCCACCAGTGATTCTCGCCCCAGGACTAGCGGGACGAACACCGGGGAGCTGTTTTTT.

V usage is TRBV6-2 or TRBV6-3 and J usage is TRBJ2-7; tentative D call: TRBD1 (5 bases). Trimming pared 5 bases from V and 2 bases from J, leaving 13 bases between. From germline, CDR1 is MNHEY and CDR2 SVGEGT. The CDR3 sequence is 14 residues long. The CDR3 loop reads CASSTGDLPYEQYF. In DNA, the CDR3 is TGTGCCAGCAGTACAGGCGACCTTCCCTACGAGCAGTACTTC.

CDR3 DNA sequence: TGTGCCAGCAGCGGACAGGGGCTAGCCAAAAACATTCAGTACTTC. Its translation: CASSGQGLAKNIQYF. V is TRBV5-4 and J is TRBJ2-4, with TRBD1 matching over 9 bases. V lost 4 bases to trimming and J lost 0 bases; unmatched junction nucleotides: 2. CDR3 size: 15 residues. Germline V lookup: CDR1 SGHNT, CDR2 YYREEE (reference sequence).

J is TRBJ1-5 and V is TRBV19; D ambiguous. CDR3 size: 15 residues. The germline gives CDR1 LNHDA, CDR2 SQIVND (reference sequence). Trimming left V 7 bases short and J 3 bases short, with 16 bases between. CDR3 amino acids: CASTTGLAPNQPQHF. CDR3 bases: TGTGCCAGTACCACGGGTCTGGCACCCAATCAGCCCCAGCATTTT.

The chain combines TRBV11-3 with TRBJ1-4; TRBD1 agrees at 10 bases. Germline CDR1 reads SGHNT; CDR2 reads YENEEA. The CDR3 totals 14 residues. After removal of 3 bases from V and 8 bases from J, the junction contained 3 bases not matched to a gene. DNA for the CDR3: TGTGCCAGCAGCTTGGGACAGGGGAACGAAAAACTGTTTTTT. Its protein is CASSLGQGNEKLFF.

The genes are TRBV4-3 and TRBJ1-5; a possible D gene is TRBD1 (6 bases). The CDR3 loop spans 15 amino acids. Germline V gene sequence: CDR1 LGHNA, CDR2 YSLEER. The ends were cut back, 1 base at V and 4 bases at J, with 11 bases in the middle. The CDR3 nucleotides read TGCGCCAGCAGCCAAGGAACAGGGCGGAATCAGCCCCAGCATTTT. Protein sequence: CASSQGTGRNQPQHF.

This clone was recorded once. Here the CDR3 DNA reads TGTGCCAGTAGTATTCAGGGGAACCCCTACAATGAGCAGTTCTTC. The encoded protein is CASSIQGNPYNEQFF. The chain recombines TRBV19 with TRBJ2-1, with TRBD1 as a possible D gene (6 bases). V was clipped by 3 bases and J by 2 bases, with 11 bases between them. Germline V lookup: CDR1 LNHDA, CDR2 SQIVND (reference sequence). The CDR3 is 15 amino acids.

This rearrangement joins TRBV19 to TRBJ1-2, with 7 bases lining up with TRBD1. Germline V gene data show CDR1 as LNHDA and CDR2 as SQIVND (reference sequence). J was trimmed by 2 bases and V by 6 bases; bases with no gene match: 3. CDR3 length: 13 amino acids. CDR3 loop: CASRWTGNYGYTF. In nucleotides, the CDR3 is TGTGCCAGTAGGTGGACAGGAAACTATGGCTACACCTTC.

This rearrangement joins TRBV5-1 to TRBJ2-7; TRBD1 aligns across 8 bases. CDR3 size: 14 residues. Looked up from germline, CDR1 is SGHRS and CDR2 is YFSETQ. The J segment lost 5 bases and the V segment lost 4 bases, leaving 8 bases of the junction unmatched. DNA for the CDR3: TGCGCCAGCAGCCAGGACAGGGAACCCGACGAGCAGTACTTC. Amino acid sequence: CASSQDREPDEQYF.

This rearrangement joins TRBV11-2 to TRBJ2-7, with D possibly matching TRBD1 (6 bases). Germline-derived CDR1 and CDR2 are SGHAT and FQNNGV. This CDR3 is built from 13 residues. V was pared by 0 bases and J by 7 bases, with 10 bases between. The CDR3 reads CASSLDLRGEQYF. In nucleotides, the CDR3 is TGTGCCAGCAGCTTAGATCTAAGGGGGGAGCAGTACTTC.

The genes are TRBV5-1 and TRBJ2-7; D perhaps matches TRBD1 (5 bases). Germline V gene lookup returns CDR1 SGHRS and CDR2 YFSETQ. CDR3 length: 14 residues. Trimming cost V 0 bases and J 7 bases, with 14 bases left between them. CDR3: CASSLGRPQGEQYF. The CDR3 region has the DNA TGCGCCAGCAGCTTGGGACGCCCCCAGGGAGAGCAGTACTTC.

This clone was detected only once. The V call is TRBV6-2 or TRBV6-3, the J call TRBJ2-7; D remains ambiguous. The CDR3 has 13 amino acids. CDR1 and CDR2 (germline): MNHEY, SVGEGT. Trimming took 4 bases from V and 1 from J, leaving 8 bases between them. CDR3 protein: CASSSPGSYEQYF. The CDR3 DNA is TGTGCCAGCAGTTCCCCCGGGTCCTACGAGCAGTACTTC.

The gene calls are TRBV7-9 and TRBJ1-2; D is uncertain. Between the trimmed V and J ends, which lost 0 bases and 2 bases, there was a span of 4 bases. This CDR3 comprises 13 residues. Germline V gene sequence: CDR1 SEHNR, CDR2 FQNEAQ (reference sequence). DNA for the CDR3: TGTGCCAGCAGCTTAGCGGAGAACTATGGCTACACCTTC. Translating it yields CASSLAENYGYTF.

The J gene is TRBJ2-7, the V gene TRBV28, with 7 bases fitting TRBD1. The CDR3 is 15 amino acids. The V gene end was trimmed by 3 bases and the J gene end by 2 bases; junction bases not matched to a gene: 7. Germline V CDR1 and CDR2: MDHEN, SYDVKM. DNA of the CDR3: TGTGCCAGCAGTTTCGCAGACAGGGTTACCTACGAGCAGTACTTC. It codes for CASSFADRVTYEQYF. The full variable domain, rest sourced from reference TRBV28 and TRBJ2-7, is DVKVTQSSRYLVKRTGEKVFLECVQDMDHENMFWYRQDPGLGLRLIYFSYDVKMKEKGDIPEGYSVSREKKERFSLILESASTNQTSMYLCASSFADRVTYEQYFGPGTRLTVT.

This sequence joins TRBV5-1 and TRBJ1-4; D not certain. Between the trimmed V and J ends, which lost 4 bases and 7 bases, there was a span of 11 bases. The CDR3 spans 13 residues. Per germline, CDR1 SGHRS and CDR2 YFSETQ. The CDR3 DNA is TGCGCCAGCAGCACTGAGGCGGGTGAAAAACTGTTTTTT. Its protein is CASSTEAGEKLFF.